The 22 T cell receptor beta chains presented below share a single source sample, sequenced in a study of post-analysis software for immune sequencing data. Antigens of these TCRs are unknown. Study-wide results and limits: When patients were compared with controls, roughly five TRBV segments were more frequent, TRBV5-6, TRBV5-1 and TRBV20-1 among them.

The TCR beta cDNA libraries contained unique molecular identifiers. TCRdb called the PCR reads again in MiXCR, with one record for every CDR3 protein. This sample has hundreds of thousands of distinct CDR3 sequences; around 27% occur once, and the top ten carry around 0.55%. Input material: blood. The receptors derive from a girl aged 5 to 17 with multiple sclerosis.

V usage is TRBV12-3 or TRBV12-4 and J usage is TRBJ2-1; 7 nucleotides line up with TRBD1. Trimming cost V 5 bases and J 5 bases; bases outside gene matches: 9. CDR3 length equals 15 residues. The CDR3 DNA sequence: TGTGCCAGCAGTCCTCAGGGGGACAGCCACAATGAGCAGTTCTTC. Translated: CASSPQGDSHNEQFF.

The chain has TRBV18 and TRBJ2-3; the D is unclear. Germline CDR1 is KGHSH and CDR2 is LQKENI. The V and J ends lost 0 bases and 5 bases respectively, with 12 bases between them. This CDR3 comprises 15 residues. DNA for the CDR3: TGTGCCAGCTCACCACCGAGTACGGGTGGAGATACGCAGTATTTT. Translation: CASSPPSTGGDTQYF.

The sample holds a few counts of this clonotype. The rearrangement links TRBV28 to TRBJ2-3; D uncertain. The V gene's germline CDR1 is MDHEN and CDR2 SYDVKM. Trimming removed 8 bases at V and 2 bases at J, with 11 bases between. CDR3 length equals 13 residues. The CDR3 DNA reads as TGTGCCAGCTGCACTACGTACACAGATACGCAGTATTTT. Protein sequence: CASCTTYTDTQYF. Variable domain in full (rest from reference TRBV28 and TRBJ2-3): DVKVTQSSRYLVKRTGEKVFLECVQDMDHENMFWYRQDPGLGLRLIYFSYDVKMKEKGDIPEGYSVSREKKERFSLILESASTNQTSMYLCASCTTYTDTQYFGPGTRLTVL.

This clonotype was counted at least ten times. The chain combines TRBV6-2 or TRBV6-3 with TRBJ2-7; 7 nucleotides align to TRBD1. Germline V CDR1 and CDR2: MNHEY, SVGEGT. The J segment lost 0 bases and the V segment lost 9 bases, leaving 8 bases of the junction unmatched. This CDR3 region has 14 residues. DNA for the CDR3: TGTGCCAGTACGGGACAGCCTTACTCCTACGAGCAGTACTTC. It yields the protein CASTGQPYSYEQYF.

The V and J genes are TRBV6-6 and TRBJ1-2, with 7 bases identical to TRBD1. CDR1 is MNHNY and CDR2 is SVGAGI in the germline V gene (reference sequence). V lost 7 bases and J lost 4; bases outside the gene matches: 12. This CDR3 region has 15 residues. The CDR3 bases are TGTGCCAGCACTGGAGCAGGGGGTCCTAGCTATGGCTACACCTTC. This codes for CASTGAGGPSYGYTF.

This clonotype occurred a few times. CDR3 nucleotides: TGCGCCAGCAGAGCCCGGGGAAACCTCGGTAGCAATCAGCCCCAGCATTTT. It yields the protein CASRARGNLGSNQPQHF. The V call is TRBV10-2, the J call TRBJ1-5, with D unclear. The germline V gene has CDR1 WSHSY and CDR2 SAAADI. This CDR3 is built from 17 residues. V lost 6 bases and J 0 bases, leaving 18 bases between the germline ends.

The sample holds a few counts of this clonotype. The chain uses TRBV9 and TRBJ1-5; the D gene is possibly TRBD1 (5 bases). The CDR3 length is 15 residues. Germline V CDR1 and CDR2: SGDLS, YYNGEE. V lost 4 bases and J lost 3, with 14 bases in between. CDR3 sequence reads: CASSPRGGDNQPQHF. The CDR3 nucleotides are TGTGCCAGCAGCCCTCGGGGGGGAGACAATCAGCCCCAGCATTTT. The variable domain in full, completed from reference TRBV9 and TRBJ1-5, reads DSGVTQTPKHLITATGQRVTLRCSPRSGDLSVYWYQQSLDQGLQFLIQYYNGEERAKGNILERFSAQQFPDLHSELNLSSLELGDSALYFCASSPRGGDNQPQHFGDGTRLSIL.

Points on this clonotype: Compared with germline, one end of the junction differs, possibly owing to a read error. V is TRBV27 and J is TRBJ2-5; 7 bases are a match to TRBD1. The CDR3 is 15 amino acids. Germline V CDR1 and CDR2: MNHEY, SMNVEV (reference sequence). The DNA of the CDR3 is TGTGCCAGCAGTCCGCAAACAGGGGTTTGGTACGAGCAGCACTTC. Protein product: CASSPQTGVWYEQHF.

The rearrangement uses TRBV12-3 or TRBV12-4 and TRBJ2-1, with TRBD2 identical over 7 bases. The CDR3 spans 13 residues. V lost 10 bases, J lost 7 bases, and 10 bases stayed unmatched. This CDR3 is CATMGGRWNEQFF. The CDR3 DNA reads TGTGCCACAATGGGCGGGAGATGGAATGAGCAGTTCTTC.

Regarding this clonotype: One end of the junction fails to match germline, which may point to a read error. V and J are TRBV29-1 and TRBJ1-2, with TRBD1 matching 9 bases. Germline V CDR1 and CDR2: SQVTM, ANQGSEA. This CDR3 is built from 14 residues. CDR3: CNVGTGTGPFGYTF. The CDR3 region has the DNA TGCAACGTTGGAACCGGGACAGGGCCCTTTGGCTACACCTTC.

This clonotype turned up a few times. This chain joins TRBV5-1 and TRBJ2-1, with 11 positions matching TRBD1. CDR1 and CDR2 from the germline V gene are SGHRS and YFSETQ. J was trimmed by 4 bases and V by 4 bases; bases with no gene match: 4. The CDR3 sequence is 15 residues long. In nucleotides, the CDR3 is TGCGCCAGCAGCCAGGGACAGGGGGGTTACAATGAGCAGTTCTTC. Its protein is CASSQGQGGYNEQFF.

This chain connects TRBV20-1 to TRBJ2-3; no clear D. This CDR3 spans 15 amino acids. Trimming pared 4 bases from V and 0 bases from J, leaving 14 bases between. Germline-derived CDR1 and CDR2 are DFQATT and SNEGSKA (reference sequence). The CDR3 here is CSATWSDFSTDTQYF. The CDR3 DNA reads as TGCAGTGCTACATGGAGCGACTTCAGCACAGATACGCAGTATTTT.

In its sample, this clonotype was seen a few times. This chain connects TRBV7-2 to TRBJ2-7; 10 nucleotides agree with TRBD2. Germline V gene lookup returns CDR1 SGHTA and CDR2 FQGNSA. The V gene end was trimmed by 1 base and the J gene end by 6 bases; junction bases not matched to a gene: 12. The CDR3 covers 17 residues. CDR3 sequence (DNA): TGTGCCAGCAGCTTAGTAGCGGGAGGAGGGCTGGGGGCCGAGCAGTACTTC. Its protein is CASSLVAGGGLGAEQYF.

At least ten counts were recorded for this clonotype. The chain uses TRBV20-1 and TRBJ2-3; TRBD1 might be the D (8 bases). V was cut by 3 bases and J by 3 bases, with 16 bases left in between. This CDR3 is built from 15 residues. Germline-derived CDR1 and CDR2 are DFQATT and SNEGSKA (reference sequence). CDR3 sequence (DNA): TGCAGTGCTAGTATTACAGGGGGGGGGACAGATACGCAGTATTTT. Amino acids: CSASITGGGTDTQYF.

J is TRBJ2-7 and V is TRBV18; 9 positions agree with TRBD1. The CDR3 consists of 14 residues. Germline V gene lookup returns CDR1 KGHSH and CDR2 LQKENI. With 6 bases clipped from V and 2 bases from J, the junction kept 5 bases outside the gene matches. CDR3 in amino acids: CASSTQGATYEQYF. CDR3 coding DNA: TGTGCCAGCTCGACACAGGGGGCCACCTACGAGCAGTACTTC.

The rearrangement links TRBV6-2 or TRBV6-3 to TRBJ2-7, with 7 bases identical to TRBD2. CDR1 is MNHEY and CDR2 is SVGEGT in the germline V gene. Losses at the gene ends were 0 bases for V and 3 bases for J; bases not matched to a gene: 8. The CDR3 runs to 16 residues. The CDR3 DNA is TGTGCCAGCAGTTACTCGTTCGGGAGGCCCTACTACGAGCAGTACTTC. Encoded protein: CASSYSFGRPYYEQYF.

This clonotype has a count of ten or more. CDR3 amino acids: CASSPTSGSYNEQFF. The CDR3 nucleotides are TGTGCCAGCAGCCCGACTAGCGGAAGTTACAATGAGCAGTTCTTC. V gene TRBV28 combines with J gene TRBJ2-1; 9 nucleotides agree with TRBD2. The CDR3 extends over 15 amino acids. Germline CDR1 and CDR2: MDHEN and SYDVKM. V shed 6 bases, J shed 4 bases, and the junction held 7 bases outside the gene matches.

This clonotype was seen a few times. The genes are TRBV7-8 and TRBJ2-3; D assignment may be TRBD1 or TRBD2 (5 bases each). CDR1 and CDR2 from the germline V gene are SGHVS and FQNEAQ. Trimming took 1 base from V and 4 from J, leaving 12 bases between them. The CDR3 sequence is 15 residues long. The CDR3 bases are TGTGCCAGCAGCTTAGTGGGGGTCAGCCCAGATACGCAGTATTTT. As protein: CASSLVGVSPDTQYF.

The chain recombines TRBV6-2 or TRBV6-3 with TRBJ2-6, with 12 bases lining up with TRBD1. The germline gives CDR1 MNHEY, CDR2 SVGEGT. The CDR3 loop spans 19 amino acids. V shed 4 bases and J 2 bases; nucleotides not matched to a gene: 9. The CDR3 here is CASSFLGRDRGPGANVLTF. CDR3 nucleotide sequence: TGTGCCAGCAGTTTCTTGGGCCGGGACAGGGGGCCTGGGGCCAACGTCCTGACTTTC.

The CDR3 DNA sequence: TGCGCCAGCAGCCGTTCGTTGGAAGTAGTCTATGGCTACACCTTC. Its protein product is CASSRSLEVVYGYTF. The chain carries TRBV4-1 and TRBJ1-2; no clear D gene. CDR3 length equals 15 residues. V shed 4 bases and J shed 4 bases, with 16 bases lying between them. Germline V CDR1 and CDR2: MGHRA, YSYEKL.

V is TRBV6-5 and J is TRBJ1-1; tentative D call: TRBD1 (5 bases). The CDR3 contains 14 residues. Per the germline V gene, CDR1 is MNHEY and CDR2 is SVGAGI. V gave up 0 bases and J gave up 5 bases, with 10 bases separating them. CDR3 sequence reads: CASSYSGPGTEAFF. CDR3 bases: TGTGCCAGCAGTTACTCGGGGCCGGGGACTGAAGCTTTCTTT.

This clonotype occurred a few times. This sequence joins TRBV29-1 and TRBJ2-5, with D uncertain. The V end was cut by 6 bases, the J end by 5 bases, with 10 bases between. This CDR3 is built from 11 residues. Germline values: CDR1 SQVTM, CDR2 ANQGSEA. For the CDR3, the DNA is TGCAGCGTGCCCCCGGAGGAGACCCAGTACTTC. Translated: CSVPPEETQYF.